The 24 T cell receptor beta chains in this list originate from one sample, sequenced in a study of identical twins. MiXCR, applied by TCRdb to the 5' RACE reads, yields one record per CDR3 protein. The sample has 450,000 or so distinct CDR3 sequences, roughly an eighth seen once. These data are also associated with another study on yellow fever vaccine responses in identical twins.

The material sequenced was CD4+ T cells sorted from blood. These receptors were obtained from a woman aged 18-29 years in good health.

The chain joins TRBV5-1 to TRBJ2-7; 8 positions match TRBD1. Looked up from germline, CDR1 is SGHRS and CDR2 is YFSETQ. CDR3 size: 16 residues. V was clipped by 7 bases and J by 10 bases; unmatched bases: 22. Here the CDR3 reads CASGRGGTGSTTGQYF. The CDR3 nucleotides are TGCGCCAGCGGACGCGGCGGGACAGGATCCACGACAGGACAGTACTTC.

CDR3 DNA: TGTGCCAGCGACAGCGGCACAGATACGCAGTATTTT. Its protein product is CASDSGTDTQYF. The chain employs TRBV10-3 and TRBJ2-3; a weak D match, TRBD1 (5 bases). CDR1 is ENHRY, CDR2 SYGVKD, per germline. This CDR3 region has 12 residues. V was clipped by 10 bases and J by 1 base, with 9 bases between them.

The chain has TRBV6-1 and TRBJ2-7, with D possibly being TRBD1 or TRBD2 (5 bases each). Looked up from germline, CDR1 is MNHNS and CDR2 is SASEGT. There are 14 residues in the CDR3. Trimming cost V 8 bases and J 0 bases, with 14 bases left between them. CDR3 protein: CASAGAQSSYEQYF. The CDR3 region has the DNA TGTGCCAGCGCCGGGGCCCAGAGCTCCTACGAGCAGTACTTC.

This clonotype has a count of ten or more. V gene TRBV12-3 or TRBV12-4 combines with J gene TRBJ2-7; 10 positions match TRBD1. Losses at the gene ends were 6 bases for V and 5 bases for J; bases not matched to a gene: 7. The CDR3 spans 14 residues. CDR3 amino acids: CASRAGTGVHEQYF. CDR3 nucleotide sequence: TGTGCCAGCAGGGCCGGGACAGGGGTCCACGAGCAGTACTTC.

The chain employs TRBV12-3 or TRBV12-4 and TRBJ1-5, with 9 bases aligning to TRBD1. The V segment lost 6 bases and the J segment 5 bases; nucleotides outside the gene matches: 8. The CDR3 runs 15 residues. The CDR3 reads CASSRGQGSYQPQHF. DNA for the CDR3: TGTGCCAGCAGCAGGGGACAGGGAAGCTATCAGCCCCAGCATTTT.

The chain carries TRBV9 and TRBJ2-3; TRBD2 aligns across 10 bases. With 0 bases clipped from V and 6 bases from J, the junction kept 7 bases outside the gene matches. Looked up from germline, CDR1 is SGDLS and CDR2 is YYNGEE. This CDR3 has 16 amino acids. This CDR3 is CASSVEGTSVGDTQYF. The CDR3 DNA reads TGTGCCAGCAGCGTAGAAGGGACTAGCGTGGGCGATACGCAGTATTTT.

In its sample, this clonotype was seen once. The chain is built from TRBV20-1 and TRBJ2-5; 7 bases fit TRBD2. The CDR3 totals 15 residues. The germline V gene encodes CDR1 DFQATT and CDR2 SNEGSKA (reference sequence). The CDR3 loop is CSGGSLAGVAETQYF. For the CDR3, the DNA is TGCAGCGGAGGGTCTCTTGCGGGAGTAGCAGAGACCCAGTACTTC.

The chain has TRBV12-3 or TRBV12-4 and TRBJ2-7; D not resolved. V was clipped by 2 bases and J by 5 bases, with 13 bases between them. The CDR3 has 14 residues. DNA of the CDR3: TGTGCCAGCAGTTTAATCTGGGGTGGCAACGAGCAGTACTTC. This codes for CASSLIWGGNEQYF.

The chain combines TRBV5-1 with TRBJ2-3, with D perhaps matching TRBD2 (7 bases). CDR1 is SGHRS and CDR2 is YFSETQ in the germline V gene. V dropped 4 bases and J dropped 5 bases, with 17 bases sitting between them. This CDR3 has 15 residues. In nucleotides, the CDR3 is TGCGCCAGCAGCCCCCGGGGGGCCCCGGAAGATACGCAGTATTTT. It yields the protein CASSPRGAPEDTQYF.

This sequence joins TRBV30 and TRBJ1-1; 7 bases are shared with TRBD1. This CDR3 is built from 12 residues. V trimming: 4 bases; J trimming: 5 bases; junction bases outside the gene matches: 4. Germline lookup yields CDR1 GTSNPN and CDR2 SVGIG (reference sequence). CDR3: CAWKGGATEAFF. DNA for the CDR3: TGTGCCTGGAAAGGGGGCGCGACTGAAGCTTTCTTT.

This clonotype occurred a few times. The chain uses TRBV6-1 and TRBJ2-7; either TRBD1 or TRBD2 may supply D (5 bases each). V was shortened by 7 bases and J by 3 bases, with 16 bases between the two germline ends. This CDR3 is 14 amino acids long. Germline V gene data show CDR1 as MNHNS and CDR2 as SASEGT. The CDR3 nucleotides are TGTGCCAGCAATAGCCCGCAGGGAGTCTACGAGCAGTACTTC. It encodes CASNSPQGVYEQYF.

This clonotype was seen only once. This chain links TRBV7-2 with TRBJ2-3; TRBD2 matches 8 bases. V shed 1 base and J 0 bases; nucleotides not matched to a gene: 3. Germline CDR1 and CDR2: SGHTA and FQGNSA. This CDR3 spans 16 amino acids. CDR3 bases: TGTGCCAGCAGCTTAGTGACGGGAGGGAGCACAGATACGCAGTATTTT. Encoded protein: CASSLVTGGSTDTQYF.

V is TRBV20-1 and J is TRBJ2-7, with D possibly being TRBD2 (6 bases). With 3 bases removed from V and 7 bases from J, the gap between germline ends came to 19 bases. Germline CDR1 is DFQATT and CDR2 is SNEGSKA (reference sequence). CDR3 length: 14 residues. The CDR3 sequence is CSARAAGLRWEQYF. CDR3 nucleotides: TGCAGTGCTAGGGCGGCGGGACTCCGCTGGGAGCAGTACTTC.

V gene TRBV2 combines with J gene TRBJ2-7; 10 positions match TRBD1. The CDR3 runs to 15 residues. Germline V CDR1 and CDR2: SNHLY, FYNNEI. Germline trimming cut 5 bases from V and 2 bases from J; bases unmatched to any gene: 6. CDR3 loop: CASSWDRGLTYEQYF. The CDR3 region has the DNA TGTGCCAGCAGTTGGGACAGGGGACTGACCTACGAGCAGTACTTC. The whole variable domain, remainder taken from reference TRBV2 and TRBJ2-7, is EPEVTQTPSHQVTQMGQEVILRCVPISNHLYFYWYRQILGQKVEFLVSFYNNEISEKSEIFDDQFSVERPDGSNFTLKIRSTKLEDSAMYFCASSWDRGLTYEQYFGPGTRLTVT.

The sample holds a few counts of this clonotype. The rearrangement links TRBV28 to TRBJ2-3; 8 nucleotides agree with TRBD1. V lost 9 bases, J lost 1 base, and 9 bases stayed unmatched. CDR3 length: 15 amino acids. Germline-derived CDR1 and CDR2 are MDHEN and SYDVKM. The chain's CDR3 is CASLAGGEGTDTQYF. The CDR3 DNA is TGTGCCAGTCTCGCAGGGGGCGAAGGCACAGATACGCAGTATTTT.

There are a few counts of this clonotype. The rearrangement joins TRBV20-1 to TRBJ2-1; 8 bases map to TRBD1. V dropped 4 bases and J dropped 0; count of bases not matched to a gene: 8. Germline V gene data show CDR1 as DFQATT and CDR2 as SNEGSKA (reference sequence). The CDR3 covers 16 residues. CDR3 in DNA: TGCAGTGCTACCGCTAGGACAGGGAGCTCCTACAATGAGCAGTTCTTC. Its protein is CSATARTGSSYNEQFF.

This clonotype was observed a few times. V usage is TRBV3-1 and J usage is TRBJ2-3, with TRBD2 as a possible D gene (5 bases). V dropped 6 bases and J dropped 5 bases, with 15 bases sitting between them. This CDR3 region has 14 residues. Germline loops: CDR1 LGHDT, CDR2 YNNKEL (reference sequence). CDR3 bases: TGTGCCAGCAGTCCCGGCTCGAGGGTAGATACGCAGTATTTT. The encoded protein is CASSPGSRVDTQYF.

V is TRBV7-6 and J is TRBJ2-7; D may be TRBD1 (5 bases). V was cut by 1 base and J by 0 bases, with 13 bases left in between. The CDR3 extends over 16 amino acids. Germline loops: CDR1 SGHVS, CDR2 FNYEAQ. The CDR3 nucleotides read TGTGCCAGCAGCTTAGACCCAGGGCGATCCTCCTACGAGCAGTACTTC. Translated, it gives CASSLDPGRSSYEQYF.

The J gene is TRBJ2-7, the V gene TRBV9, with TRBD1 matching 12 bases. Germline V gene data show CDR1 as SGDLS and CDR2 as YYNGEE. This CDR3 is 15 amino acids long. J lost 5 bases, V lost 4 bases, and 7 bases had no gene match. The CDR3 reads CASSMGQGASNEQYF. The CDR3 nucleotides are TGTGCCAGCAGCATGGGACAGGGGGCTTCAAACGAGCAGTACTTC.

A few counts support this clonotype. The CDR3 is CASSLSWIGGTNEQFF. In DNA, the CDR3 is TGTGCCAGCAGCTTATCATGGATCGGGGGGACCAATGAGCAGTTCTTC. The chain links TRBV7-9 to TRBJ2-1, with 7 bases aligning to TRBD2. Per germline, CDR1 SEHNR and CDR2 FQNEAQ (reference sequence). This CDR3 has 16 amino acids. V shed 2 bases, J shed 6 bases, and the junction held 10 bases outside the gene matches. Combining the CDR3 with reference TRBV7-9 and TRBJ2-1 gives the whole variable domain DTGVSQNPRHKITKRGQNVTFRCDPISEHNRLYWYRQTLGQGPEFLTYFQNEAQLEKSRLLSDRFSAERPKGSFSTLEIQRTEQGDSAMYLCASSLSWIGGTNEQFFGPGTRLTVL.

The J gene is TRBJ2-7, the V gene TRBV6-2 or TRBV6-3, with D perhaps matching TRBD2 (6 bases). The CDR3 extends over 14 amino acids. Germline lookup yields CDR1 MNHEY and CDR2 SVGEGT. Trimming shortened V by 7 bases and J by 2 bases, and 15 bases separated the two germline ends. The CDR3 spells CASTAGNQPYEQYF. CDR3 DNA: TGTGCCAGCACCGCGGGGAATCAGCCCTACGAGCAGTACTTC.

This clonotype was observed a single time. This chain uses TRBV4-2 with TRBJ2-1, with D perhaps matching TRBD1 (5 bases). Between the trimmed V and J ends, which lost 3 bases and 6 bases, there was a span of 15 bases. The CDR3 has 15 residues. Germline-derived CDR1 and CDR2 are LGHNA and YNFKEQ. Here the CDR3 DNA reads TGTGCCAGCAGCCAGGAAGATGCTAGGGGCAATGAGCAGTTCTTC. This codes for CASSQEDARGNEQFF.

This clonotype was counted between two and nine times. One end of the junction fails to match germline, which may point to a read error. V usage is TRBV6-1 and J usage is TRBJ2-7; 9 bases agree with TRBD2. CDR1 MNHNS and CDR2 SASEGT come from the germline V gene. The CDR3 consists of 13 residues. CDR3 nucleotide sequence: TGTGCCAGCAGAGAAGCGGGAGGCTACGAGCAGTACTTC. Residues: CASREAGGYEQYF.

The rearrangement joins TRBV28 to TRBJ1-2; D call uncertain. Trimming left V 11 bases short and J 2 bases short, with 18 bases between. Germline V gene data show CDR1 as MDHEN and CDR2 as SYDVKM. This CDR3 has 14 amino acids. Written as DNA, the CDR3 is TGTGCCCACGGAGCAACAGCCCCCAACTATGGCTACACCTTC. Protein: CAHGATAPNYGYTF.